Below, one TCR beta chain is given with its context. Clones were sequenced by immunoSEQ multiplex PCR, and TCRdb holds only the in-frame ones, with some missing. The table lists over 200,000 clones, 65% to 85% of them singletons. This entry comes from a study of blood T cell repertoires in COVID-19. Study-wide context: The United States, Italy and Spain were the sources of the acute and convalescent COVID-19 samples.

Trimming pared 4 bases from V and 2 bases from J, leaving 13 bases between. Germline lookup yields CDR1 SGHRS and CDR2 YFSETQ. This CDR3 spans 14 amino acids. V is TRBV5-1 and J is TRBJ2-7; D possibly corresponds to TRBD2 (6 bases). The sequencing sample was made of peripheral blood. The source of this sequence is a man aged 80 or over with acute or convalescent COVID-19. The CDR3: CASSPVGGPYEQYF. The CDR3 coding sequence is TGCGCCAGCAGCCCGGTCGGGGGACCCTACGAGCAGTACTTC.